The clone carrying this T cell receptor (beta chain) was observed a few times. Its antigen remains unidentified. This specimen belongs to a study of T-cell memory formation after mild COVID-19. Study-wide background: The study found TCR clusters largely donor specific. Study-level results: Mainly in CM and EM were contracting CD4+ clones; CD8+ were in EMRA. Clones shrinking from day 15 to 85 showed even CD4/CD8 mixes; later expanders tilted CD4+.

V lost 0 bases and J 2 bases, leaving 13 bases between the germline ends. The germline CDR1 and CDR2 sequences are LNHNV and YYDKDF (reference sequence). The CDR3 is 16 residues long. TCR alpha and TCR beta cDNA libraries with sample barcodes and UMIs came from 5'RACE using constant-segment primers. MiXCR, applied by TCRdb to the 5' RACE reads, yields one record per CDR3 protein. The sample contains about 350,000 distinct CDR3 sequences, around 15% of which appear only once. The chain couples TRBV15 to TRBJ2-5; perhaps TRBD1 as D (5 bases). The sequence was collected from a man aged 18 to 35 who had mild COVID-19 (a few samples of this study predate the infection). Cell type and time point are not known. Sample: PBMCs or a T cell subset sorted from them (not recorded which). The CDR3 DNA follows: TGTGCCACCAGCAGAGAGGCCGGACACCCTCAAGAGACCCAGTACTTC. The encoded protein is CATSREAGHPQETQYF.